This T cell receptor beta chain comes out of a study of shared clonotypes between healthy human individuals. The V end was cut by 7 bases, the J end by 4 bases, with 5 bases between. CDR3 length equals 11 residues. Germline CDR1 and CDR2: MNHNS and SASEGT. The assay was immunoSEQ multiplex PCR, and TCRdb's table has in-frame clones only and misses some. The sample includes millions of clones, roughly 92% seen only once; the top ten take 0.13% to 0.15%. Only Caucasian adults living in Nashville, Tennessee made up the donor group. About this clone itself: Distinct nucleotide sequences in the sample also encode this CDR3.

The chain carries TRBV6-1 and TRBJ2-1; D unresolved. The sequenced sample was naive CD4+ T cells sorted from blood. The subset was: CD45RA+ positively selected. This clonotype was sampled from a man aged 18 to 29 in good health. CDR3 region: CASTEYNEQFF. The CDR3 nucleotides are TGTGCCAGCACGGAGTACAATGAGCAGTTCTTC.